The T cell receptor beta chain under discussion was sequenced for a study of early T cells in non-severe SARS-CoV-2 infection listed by TCRdb under 2021. For the study in its entirety: Because TCR sequencing was done on bulk RNA from unsorted whole blood, the alpha and beta chains could not be paired.

Preparation of the library involved 5' RACE. Sequencing used a NextSeq 500. In the TCR library protocol, unique molecular identifiers were attached to individual cDNA molecules to correct for PCR bias and sequencing error. Both TCR alpha and beta chains were sequenced, and tight co-correlation was observed between alpha and beta sequence abundances in each sample. On the authors' methods: Decombinator V4 was used to annotate the V gene, J gene and CDR3 of the TCR sequences. Expanded TCRs were defined as changing significantly between any two time points under a Poisson model with p below 0.0001. TCR abundances were normalised to the total number of TCRs sequenced per sample and expressed as counts per million. MAIT TCRs were defined by TRAV1-2 paired with TRAJ12, TRAJ20 or TRAJ33, and iNKT TCRs by TRAV10 paired with TRAJ18. VDJdb, accessed on 1 November 2021, was searched for TCRs annotated for CMV, EBV and SARS-CoV-2, and TCRs annotated for more than one antigen were excluded. TCRdb reanalyzed the raw reads on its own, using fastp at Q25 for trimming and MiXCR for clone calling, and kept in-frame beta chains. Duplicate CDR3 protein sequences are folded into a single record with the most common DNA and genes. These V and J calls derive from TCRdb rather than the authors' analysis. Within this sample are fewer than 60,000 distinct CDR3 sequences, with around 4% of them counted one time only. The ten largest clones capture roughly 6% of the sample.

Worth noting for this clonotype: Its recognized antigen is unknown. Per-nucleotide qualities are absent, and no much larger clonotype sits a single base away.

Overall study outcomes, separate from this receptor: VDJdb matching was skewed toward anti-spike CD8 responses and likely underestimated virus-specific expansions, missing private and CD4 specificities.

This was a case-control study nested in a cohort of healthcare workers in London, UK, who had nasopharyngeal swab PCR tests and blood samples taken every week. Healthcare workers were enrolled in the week of the UK lockdown, from 23 to 31 March 2020, and were followed every week for up to roughly 16 weeks. Reading the germline V gene (reference sequence) gives CDR1 PRHDT and CDR2 FYEKMQ. The CDR3, cysteine through phenylalanine, is 12 amino acids long. The entry retains the CDR3 DNA only, 36 bases that are in frame from base 1. V and J lose 4 bases and 2 bases, and a span of 4 bases separates them. The chain is made from TRBV13 and TRBJ2-3; no D gene call is confident. This clonotype originated in an adult who was a healthcare worker with PCR-confirmed SARS-CoV-2 infection or an uninfected control (not recorded which). Sequenced: whole blood. The base sequence is TGTGCCAGCAGCTCCCCCACAGATACGCAGTATTTT. Its amino acids are CASSSPTDTQYF.